One sample yielded the 20 T cell receptor beta chains listed below, sequenced in a study of blood T cell repertoires in COVID-19. Profiled with immunoSEQ multiplex PCR; TCRdb holds only in-frame clones, not every one. The table shows around 150,000 clones, with around 85% occurring only once. Sequencing was performed on peripheral blood. The receptor set was obtained from a human donor in a cohort sampled during active COVID-19.

The chain is built from TRBV30 and TRBJ2-2, with 8 bases identical to TRBD2. This CDR3 is built from 16 residues. Germline CDR1 GTSNPN, CDR2 SVGIG (reference sequence). Unmatched junction bases numbered 12, after V lost 4 bases and J lost 5 bases. CDR3 residues: CAWKFGTSGLTGELFF. CDR3 DNA: TGTGCCTGGAAGTTTGGAACTAGCGGTTTAACCGGGGAGCTGTTTTTT.

The chain has TRBV2 and TRBJ2-7, with D perhaps TRBD1 (6 bases). The V and J ends lost 9 bases and 3 bases respectively, with 9 bases between them. Germline V gene lookup returns CDR1 SNHLY and CDR2 FYNNEI. The CDR3 has 11 residues. The CDR3, as DNA: TGTGCCAGTCAACAGGGCTACGAGCAGTACTTC. It specifies CASQQGYEQYF.

J is TRBJ2-5 and V is TRBV30; perhaps TRBD2 as D (6 bases). The germline V and J ends were trimmed by 2 bases and 4 bases, with 11 bases remaining between them. The CDR3 consists of 13 residues. Germline assignment: CDR1 GTSNPN and CDR2 SVGIG (reference sequence). The CDR3 loop is CAWSLRDGETQYF. The CDR3 nucleotides are TGTGCCTGGAGTTTGCGGGACGGAGAGACCCAGTACTTC.

V usage is TRBV28 and J usage is TRBJ2-5; 7 nucleotides line up with TRBD2. J was trimmed by 1 base and V by 3 bases; bases with no gene match: 2. Germline values: CDR1 MDHEN, CDR2 SYDVKM. The CDR3 spans 14 residues. CDR3 region: CASSFGRFQETQYF. In DNA, the CDR3 is TGTGCCAGCAGTTTCGGGAGGTTCCAAGAGACCCAGTACTTC. The whole variable domain, remainder taken from reference TRBV28 and TRBJ2-5, is DVKVTQSSRYLVKRTGEKVFLECVQDMDHENMFWYRQDPGLGLRLIYFSYDVKMKEKGDIPEGYSVSREKKERFSLILESASTNQTSMYLCASSFGRFQETQYFGPGTRLLVL.

The chain employs TRBV28 and TRBJ2-1; 9 bases line up with TRBD2. Germline V gene sequence: CDR1 MDHEN, CDR2 SYDVKM. Germline trimming cut 0 bases from V and 8 bases from J; bases unmatched to any gene: 5. The CDR3 sequence is 15 residues long. The CDR3 sequence: CASSLWTSGVDEQFF. The CDR3 bases are TGTGCCAGCAGTTTATGGACTAGCGGAGTTGATGAGCAGTTCTTC.

The V call is TRBV19, the J call TRBJ1-5, with D possibly TRBD1 on 5 matching bases. Trimming left V 3 bases short and J 11 bases short, with 11 bases between. The CDR3 is made up of 12 amino acids. Germline-derived CDR1 and CDR2 are LNHDA and SQIVND (reference sequence). The CDR3 coding sequence is TGTGCCAGTAGTATCCTGGACAACACCCAGCATTTT. Amino acids: CASSILDNTQHF.

The gene calls are TRBV11-3 and TRBJ2-2; TRBD2 matches at 12 bases. This CDR3 region has 17 residues. Unmatched junction bases numbered 6, after V lost 5 bases and J lost 2 bases. Germline V CDR1 and CDR2: SGHNT, YENEEA. CDR3 region: CASSPGTSGRNTGELFF. The CDR3 DNA follows: TGTGCCAGCAGCCCCGGGACTAGCGGGCGTAACACCGGGGAGCTGTTTTTT.

This chain links TRBV20-1 with TRBJ2-7, with 10 bases fitting TRBD2. The CDR3 totals 15 residues. CDR1 is DFQATT, CDR2 SNEGSKA, per germline (reference sequence). The V gene end was trimmed by 3 bases and the J gene end by 2 bases; junction bases not matched to a gene: 7. CDR3 bases: TGCAGTGCTAGTCCAACTAGCGGGACTCCCTACGAGCAGTACTTC. It specifies CSASPTSGTPYEQYF.

This rearrangement joins TRBV5-6 to TRBJ2-7; 8 positions match TRBD1. CDR1 and CDR2 from the germline V gene are SGHDT and YYEEEE. Unmatched junction bases numbered 8, after V lost 0 bases and J lost 3 bases. The CDR3 has 16 residues. Here the CDR3 reads CASSLAGQGASYEQYF. CDR3 DNA sequence: TGTGCCAGCAGCTTGGCCGGCCAGGGGGCGAGCTACGAGCAGTACTTC.

Written as DNA, the CDR3 is TGTGCCAGCAGCCTCGCAGGGGGCTCTGGGGCCAACGTCCTGACTTTC. It encodes CASSLAGGSGANVLTF. The rearrangement uses TRBV11-3 and TRBJ2-6; 7 bases map to TRBD1. Germline trimming cut 5 bases from V and 0 bases from J; bases unmatched to any gene: 4. This CDR3 has 16 amino acids. CDR1 and CDR2 (germline): SGHNT, YENEEA. The whole variable domain, remainder taken from reference TRBV11-3 and TRBJ2-6, is EAGVVQSPRYKIIEKKQPVAFWCNPISGHNTLYWYLQNLGQGPELLIRYENEEAVDDSQLPKDRFSAERLKGVDSTLKIQPAELGDSAVYLCASSLAGGSGANVLTFGAGSRLTVL.

The J gene is TRBJ2-7, the V gene TRBV2, with 8 bases that match TRBD1. The CDR3 totals 14 residues. V lost 5 bases and J lost 2; bases outside the gene matches: 5. The germline CDR1 and CDR2 sequences are SNHLY and FYNNEI. CDR3 in amino acids: CASSPGQGPYEQYF. The CDR3 nucleotides are TGTGCCAGCAGTCCCGGACAGGGTCCCTACGAGCAGTACTTC. Based on the CDR3 plus reference TRBV2 and TRBJ2-7, the full variable domain is EPEVTQTPSHQVTQMGQEVILRCVPISNHLYFYWYRQILGQKVEFLVSFYNNEISEKSEIFDDQFSVERPDGSNFTLKIRSTKLEDSAMYFCASSPGQGPYEQYFGPGTRLTVT.

The CDR3 is CASSATTSGRAPEQFF. The CDR3, as DNA: TGTGCCAGCAGTGCGACGACTAGCGGGAGGGCCCCTGAGCAGTTCTTC. The V gene is TRBV6-1, the J gene TRBJ2-1, with 14 bases identical to TRBD2. Germline V CDR1 and CDR2: MNHNS, SASEGT. V lost 4 bases and J lost 9; bases outside the gene matches: 8. This CDR3 is built from 16 residues.

The V gene is TRBV19, the J gene TRBJ2-6; TRBD2 is a possible D gene (5 bases). Trimming took 6 bases from V and 4 from J, leaving 7 bases between them. The CDR3 extends over 13 amino acids. The germline gives CDR1 LNHDA, CDR2 SQIVND (reference sequence). CDR3 sequence: CASSWRGANVLTF. DNA for the CDR3: TGTGCCAGTAGCTGGAGGGGGGCCAACGTCCTGACTTTC.

V and J are TRBV6-5 and TRBJ2-3; 10 bases fit TRBD2. The V segment lost 2 bases and the J segment 4 bases; nucleotides outside the gene matches: 6. Germline V gene lookup returns CDR1 MNHEY and CDR2 SVGAGI. The CDR3 runs to 16 residues. The CDR3 DNA follows: TGTGCCAGCAGTTACACATCTAGCGGGGGCCCAGATACGCAGTATTTT. Translation: CASSYTSSGGPDTQYF.

This sequence joins TRBV6-5 and TRBJ1-5; D is perhaps TRBD1 (5 bases). V was pared by 8 bases and J by 1 base, with 15 bases between. The germline gives CDR1 MNHEY, CDR2 SVGAGI. The CDR3 runs 15 residues. CDR3 residues: CASEQQTASNQPQHF. CDR3 nucleotide sequence: TGTGCCAGCGAACAACAGACAGCGAGCAATCAGCCCCAGCATTTT.

The rearrangement links TRBV9 to TRBJ1-1, with TRBD1 matching 9 bases. CDR1 is SGDLS and CDR2 is YYNGEE in the germline V gene. The CDR3 extends over 15 amino acids. The trim removed 0 bases at V and 6 bases at J, leaving 6 bases unmatched. The CDR3 loop reads CASSVATGGVPEAFF. Written as DNA, the CDR3 is TGTGCCAGCAGCGTAGCAACAGGGGGCGTTCCTGAAGCTTTCTTT. Combining the CDR3 with reference TRBV9 and TRBJ1-1 gives the whole variable domain DSGVTQTPKHLITATGQRVTLRCSPRSGDLSVYWYQQSLDQGLQFLIQYYNGEERAKGNILERFSAQQFPDLHSELNLSSLELGDSALYFCASSVATGGVPEAFFGQGTRLTVV.

The rearrangement uses TRBV21-1 and TRBJ1-5; the D call in the table, TRBD1, was not verified against the DNA. TRBV21-1 is a pseudogene. The CDR3 sequence is 14 residues long. The CDR3 region is CARKLDRARQPQHF. The DNA for the CDR3 is TGTGCCAGAAAGTTAGACAGGGCGCGTCAGCCCCAGCATTTT.

The chain carries TRBV7-3 and TRBJ2-5, with 7 bases matching TRBD2. The CDR3 is 15 residues long. In germline, CDR1 is SGHTA, CDR2 FQGTGA. The V gene end was trimmed by 2 bases and the J gene end by 2 bases; junction bases not matched to a gene: 5. As DNA, the CDR3 is TGTGCCAGCAGCTTACGCGGGAGCCCTCAAGAGACCCAGTACTTC. Translation gives CASSLRGSPQETQYF.

The chain is built from TRBV5-1 and TRBJ2-7; 13 bases are a match to TRBD2. Trimming cost V 3 bases and J 2 bases; bases outside gene matches: 14. This CDR3 has 19 amino acids. CDR1 and CDR2 from the germline V gene are SGHRS and YFSETQ. The CDR3, as DNA: TGCGCCAGCAGCTCCAAACCCAGACTAGCGGGAGGAGTAGCCTACGAGCAGTACTTC. Its protein product is CASSSKPRLAGGVAYEQYF.

The rearrangement links TRBV12-5 to TRBJ2-5, with a possible D match to TRBD1 (5 bases). In germline, CDR1 is LGHNT, CDR2 FRNRAP. The CDR3 length is 14 residues. The V gene lost 7 bases and the J gene lost 1 base, with 13 bases spanning the gap. The CDR3 DNA reads TGTGCTAGTGCCTTGCAGGGTACCCAAGAGACCCAGTACTTC. Its protein is CASALQGTQETQYF.